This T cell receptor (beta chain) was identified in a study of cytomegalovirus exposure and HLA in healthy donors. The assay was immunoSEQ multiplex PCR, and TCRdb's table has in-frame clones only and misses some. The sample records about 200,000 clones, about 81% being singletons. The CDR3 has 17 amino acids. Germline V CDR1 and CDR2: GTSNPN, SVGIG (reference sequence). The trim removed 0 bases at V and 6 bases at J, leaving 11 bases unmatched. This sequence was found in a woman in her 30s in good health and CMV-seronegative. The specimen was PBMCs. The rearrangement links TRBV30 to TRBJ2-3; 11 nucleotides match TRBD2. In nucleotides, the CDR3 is TGTGCCTGGAGTGTGGCGGGACTAGCGGTTGCACATGATACGCAGTATTTT. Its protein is CAWSVAGLAVAHDTQYF.